This T cell receptor beta chain was sequenced in a study of human T cells and chemical hapten exposure. For the study at large: Patients additionally received therapeutic doses of diphenylcyclopropenone on the scalp once a week, and this continued throughout the roughly 25-week study. Study outcomes and limitations: PT1 expanded TCR counts and patch test score correlated positively.

The CDR3 is 14 amino acids. The germline CDR1 and CDR2 sequences are KGHDR and SFDVKD. Trimming took 5 bases from V and 7 from J, leaving 14 bases between them. TCRdb re-analysed the RACE reads in MiXCR, keeping a single row per CDR3 protein. The sample includes about 260,000 distinct CDR3 sequences, about 9.4% of them seen just once. Time point denoted: pre-sensitization, week 0. Documented treatment: therapeutic diphenylcyclopropenone sensitization with weekly scalp DPC. Turning to this clonotype: Its matching antigen is unknown.

The sample in question was whole blood, obtained in connection with sensitization to the hapten diphenylcyclopropenone (DPC). The receptor was derived from a woman between 40 and 55 years old with alopecia areata. Some clones in this sample may be carry-over from other donors' samples. V is TRBV24-1 and J is TRBJ1-5, with D possibly matching TRBD1 (5 bases). CDR3 in DNA: TGTGCCACCAGTGGCCAGGGCCGATGGCAGCCCCAGCATTTT. Translated: CATSGQGRWQPQHF.